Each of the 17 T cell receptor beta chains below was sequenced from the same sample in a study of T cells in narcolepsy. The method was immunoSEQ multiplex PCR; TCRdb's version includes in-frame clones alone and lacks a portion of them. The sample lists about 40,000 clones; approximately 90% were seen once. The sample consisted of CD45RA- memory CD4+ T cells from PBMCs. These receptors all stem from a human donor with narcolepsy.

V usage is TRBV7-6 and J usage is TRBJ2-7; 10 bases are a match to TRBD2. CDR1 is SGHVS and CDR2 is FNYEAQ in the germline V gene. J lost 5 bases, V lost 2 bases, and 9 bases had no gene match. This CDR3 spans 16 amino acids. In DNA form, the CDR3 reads TGTGCCAGCAGCTTAAAATTCAGCGGGGGGGCCCACGAGCAGTACTTC. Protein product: CASSLKFSGGAHEQYF.

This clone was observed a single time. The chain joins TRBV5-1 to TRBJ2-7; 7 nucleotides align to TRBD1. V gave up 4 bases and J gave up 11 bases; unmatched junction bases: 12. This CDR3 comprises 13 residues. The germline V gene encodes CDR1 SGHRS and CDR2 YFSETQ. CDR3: CASSPPTGISEYF. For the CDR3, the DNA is TGCGCCAGCAGCCCCCCGACAGGGATCTCAGAGTACTTC.

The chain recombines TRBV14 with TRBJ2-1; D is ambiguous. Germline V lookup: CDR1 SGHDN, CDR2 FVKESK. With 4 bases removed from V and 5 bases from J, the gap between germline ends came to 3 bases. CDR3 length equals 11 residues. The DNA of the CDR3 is TGTGCCAGCAGCCTAGACAATGAGCAGTTCTTC. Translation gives CASSLDNEQFF.

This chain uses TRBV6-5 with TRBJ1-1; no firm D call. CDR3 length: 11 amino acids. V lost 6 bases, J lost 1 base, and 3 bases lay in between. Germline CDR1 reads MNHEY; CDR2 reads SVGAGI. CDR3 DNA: TGTGCCAGCAGGGCGAACACTGAAGCTTTCTTT. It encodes CASRANTEAFF.

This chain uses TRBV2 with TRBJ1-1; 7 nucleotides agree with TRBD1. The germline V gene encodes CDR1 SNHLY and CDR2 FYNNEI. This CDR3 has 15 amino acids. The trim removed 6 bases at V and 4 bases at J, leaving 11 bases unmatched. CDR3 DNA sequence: TGTGCCAGCAGGGCAAGCCAGGGGGTCGGCACTGAAGCTTTCTTT. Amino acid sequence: CASRASQGVGTEAFF.

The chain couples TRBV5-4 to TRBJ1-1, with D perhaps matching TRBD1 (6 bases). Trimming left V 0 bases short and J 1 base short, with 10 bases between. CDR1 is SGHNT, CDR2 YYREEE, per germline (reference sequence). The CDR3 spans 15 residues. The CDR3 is CASSLAGGQNTEAFF. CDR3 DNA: TGTGCCAGCAGCTTGGCGGGGGGGCAGAACACTGAAGCTTTCTTT.

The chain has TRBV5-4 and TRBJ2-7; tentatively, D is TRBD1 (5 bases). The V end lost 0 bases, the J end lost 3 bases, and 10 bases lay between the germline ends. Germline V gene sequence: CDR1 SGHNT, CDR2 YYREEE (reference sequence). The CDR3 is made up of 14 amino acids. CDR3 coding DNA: TGTGCCAGCAGCTTGGGACAGATTAACTACGAGCAGTACTTC. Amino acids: CASSLGQINYEQYF.

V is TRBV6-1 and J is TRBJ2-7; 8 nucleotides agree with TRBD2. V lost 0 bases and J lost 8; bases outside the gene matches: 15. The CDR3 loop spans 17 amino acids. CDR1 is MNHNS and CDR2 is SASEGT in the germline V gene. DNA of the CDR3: TGTGCCAGCAGTGAAGCGCTTCTGGGCGGGAGGACGAACAAGCAGTACTTC. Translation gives CASSEALLGGRTNKQYF.

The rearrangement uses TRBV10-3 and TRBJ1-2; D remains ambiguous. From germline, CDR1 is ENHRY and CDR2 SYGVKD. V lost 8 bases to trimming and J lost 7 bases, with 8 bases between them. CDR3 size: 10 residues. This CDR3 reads CAILRVGYTF. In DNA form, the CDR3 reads TGTGCCATCTTGCGGGTTGGCTACACCTTC.

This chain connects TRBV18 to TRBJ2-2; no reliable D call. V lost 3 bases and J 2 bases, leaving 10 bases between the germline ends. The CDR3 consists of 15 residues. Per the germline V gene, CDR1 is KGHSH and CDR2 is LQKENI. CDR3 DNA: TGTGCCAGCTCACCTCCGACAACTAACACCGGGGAGCTGTTTTTT. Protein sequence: CASSPPTTNTGELFF.

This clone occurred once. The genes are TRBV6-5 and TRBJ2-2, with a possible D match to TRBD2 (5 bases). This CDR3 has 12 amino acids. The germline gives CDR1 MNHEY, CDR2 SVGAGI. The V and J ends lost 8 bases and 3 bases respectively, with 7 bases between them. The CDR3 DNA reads TGTGCCAGCCGAGGGTACACCGGGGAGCTGTTTTTT. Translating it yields CASRGYTGELFF.

The CDR3 DNA is TGTGCCAGCAGTTTAAGGAATACGGTGGATGAGCAGTTCTTC. Protein product: CASSLRNTVDEQFF. The chain recombines TRBV28 with TRBJ2-1; D is uncertain. The CDR3 length is 14 residues. With 2 bases removed from V and 8 bases from J, the gap between germline ends came to 13 bases. Germline CDR1 is MDHEN and CDR2 is SYDVKM.

CDR3 sequence: CASSPSVAGVTDTQYF. The CDR3 DNA sequence: TGTGCCAGCAGCCCCTCGGTAGCGGGGGTCACAGATACGCAGTATTTT. The chain employs TRBV6-4 and TRBJ2-3; 9 nucleotides line up with TRBD2. This CDR3 has 16 amino acids. The germline gives CDR1 MRHNA, CDR2 SNTAGT. The V and J ends lost 6 bases and 2 bases, in that order; junction bases with no gene match: 9.

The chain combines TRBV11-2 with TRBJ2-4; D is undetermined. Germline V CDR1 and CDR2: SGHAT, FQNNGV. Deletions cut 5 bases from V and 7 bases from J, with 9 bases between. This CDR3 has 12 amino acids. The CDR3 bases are TGTGCCAGCAGCCAACATGTTAACATTCAGTACTTC. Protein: CASSQHVNIQYF. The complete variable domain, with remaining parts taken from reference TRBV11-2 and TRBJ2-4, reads EAGVAQSPRYKIIEKRQSVAFWCNPISGHATLYWYQQILGQGPKLLIQFQNNGVVDDSQLPKDRFSAERLKGVDSTLKIQPAKLEDSAVYLCASSQHVNIQYFGAGTRLSVL.

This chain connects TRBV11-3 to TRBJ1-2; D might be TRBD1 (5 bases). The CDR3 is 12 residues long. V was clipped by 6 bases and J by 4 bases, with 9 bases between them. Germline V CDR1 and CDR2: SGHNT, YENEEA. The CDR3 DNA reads TGTGCCAGCAGTTATGACAGCTATGGCTACACCTTC. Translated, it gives CASSYDSYGYTF. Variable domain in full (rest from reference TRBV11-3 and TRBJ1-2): EAGVVQSPRYKIIEKKQPVAFWCNPISGHNTLYWYLQNLGQGPELLIRYENEEAVDDSQLPKDRFSAERLKGVDSTLKIQPAELGDSAVYLCASSYDSYGYTFGSGTRLTVV.

This chain's CDR3 is CASSPLQGPTGANVLTF. CDR3 nucleotides: TGTGCCAGCAGCCCATTACAGGGACCAACTGGGGCCAACGTCCTGACTTTC. This chain connects TRBV5-4 to TRBJ2-6; possible D gene TRBD1, 6 bases. The CDR3 extends over 17 amino acids. Trimming stripped 4 bases from V and 2 bases from J, with 16 bases between. Germline lookup yields CDR1 SGHNT and CDR2 YYREEE (reference sequence). Based on the CDR3 plus reference TRBV5-4 and TRBJ2-6, the full variable domain is ETGVTQSPTHLIKTRGQQVTLRCSSQSGHNTVSWYQQALGQGPQFIFQYYREEENGRGNFPPRFSGLQFPNYSSELNVNALELDDSALYLCASSPLQGPTGANVLTFGAGSRLTVL.

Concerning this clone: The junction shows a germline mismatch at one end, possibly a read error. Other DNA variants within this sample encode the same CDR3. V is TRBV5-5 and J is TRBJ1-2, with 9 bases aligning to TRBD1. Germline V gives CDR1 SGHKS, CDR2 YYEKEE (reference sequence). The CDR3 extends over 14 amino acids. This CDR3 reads CASSRTGENYGYTF. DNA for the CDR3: TGTGCTAGCAGCCGGACAGGGGAGAACTATGGCTACACCTTC.